Below are 29 T cell receptor beta chains sequenced from a single sample in a study of tumor-infiltrating lymphocytes in localized non-small cell lung cancer. Only in-frame clones appear in the TCRdb table, and some are missing; sequencing was by immunoSEQ multiplex PCR. The sample contains 11,000 to 15,000 clones, roughly 80% of which appear only once. The sequenced sample consisted of lung tumor tissue. The receptor source for this set is a human donor with non-small cell lung cancer.

The chain is built from TRBV27 and TRBJ1-6; unclear D gene. Germline V CDR1 and CDR2: MNHEY, SMNVEV (reference sequence). CDR3 length: 14 amino acids. V was cut by 1 base and J by 9 bases, with 10 bases left in between. The CDR3: CASSLLSEGSPLHF. CDR3 DNA sequence: TGTGCCAGCAGTTTATTATCTGAGGGTTCACCCCTCCACTTT.

The V and J genes are TRBV6-5 and TRBJ2-7, with TRBD1 matching 7 bases. Germline CDR1 is MNHEY and CDR2 is SVGAGI. The CDR3 is 15 residues long. J gave up 0 bases and V 2 bases, and 4 bases lay outside the gene matches. The CDR3 DNA follows: TGTGCCAGCAGTTACAGGGGGCGCGTCTCCTACGAGCAGTACTTC. Translation: CASSYRGRVSYEQYF.

This clone is judged medium-sized. CDR3 DNA: TGTGCCAGCAGTTTACCCCAGCGCTATGGCTACACCTTC. Its translation is CASSLPQRYGYTF. The chain employs TRBV28 and TRBJ1-2, with D unclear. Per germline, CDR1 MDHEN and CDR2 SYDVKM. Trimming removed 2 bases from V and 4 bases from J, with 8 bases in between. The CDR3 sequence is 13 residues long.

The rearrangement uses TRBV9 and TRBJ2-5; 13 bases are shared with TRBD2. Germline CDR1 is SGDLS and CDR2 is YYNGEE. After removal of 1 base from V and 1 base from J, the junction contained 7 bases not matched to a gene. The CDR3 has 18 residues. The CDR3 DNA reads as TGTGCCAGCAGCGTAACCCCCGGGACTAGCGGGGCCCAAGAGACCCAGTACTTC. It codes for CASSVTPGTSGAQETQYF.

By share, this clone ranks as medium-sized. The rearrangement links TRBV11-3 to TRBJ2-2; D is uncertain. This CDR3 spans 17 amino acids. Germline V gene data show CDR1 as SGHNT and CDR2 as YENEEA. Trimming took 6 bases from V and 0 from J, leaving 17 bases between them. The CDR3: CASRPQEWKPNTGELFF. CDR3 DNA: TGTGCCAGCAGACCACAAGAATGGAAACCGAACACCGGGGAGCTGTTTTTT.

The genes are TRBV4-1 and TRBJ1-2; 7 bases match TRBD1. This CDR3 has 16 residues. Trimming removed 1 base from V and 6 bases from J; junction bases left unmatched: 11. Germline CDR1 and CDR2: MGHRA and YSYEKL. The CDR3, as DNA: TGCGCCAGCAGCCAAGCTGGGGGCAGGGGGTTTGATGGCTACACCTTC. It yields the protein CASSQAGGRGFDGYTF.

In its sample, this clone was seen a few times. The V call is TRBV20-1, the J call TRBJ1-1; 7 nucleotides match TRBD1. The CDR3 has 11 amino acids. With 2 bases clipped from V and 8 bases from J, the junction kept 2 bases outside the gene matches. Germline V CDR1 and CDR2: DFQATT, SNEGSKA (reference sequence). CDR3 nucleotide sequence: TGCAGTGCTAGATCGGACAGGGAAGCTTTCTTT. Amino acids: CSARSDREAFF.

The chain carries TRBV9 and TRBJ2-3; D unresolved. Germline CDR1 is SGDLS and CDR2 is YYNGEE. Trimming removed 0 bases from V and 2 bases from J, with 7 bases in between. There are 14 residues in the CDR3. CDR3 residues: CASSVDHYTDTQYF. The CDR3 bases are TGTGCCAGCAGCGTAGATCACTACACAGATACGCAGTATTTT.

The V call is TRBV5-6, the J call TRBJ1-5; D is perhaps TRBD1 (5 bases). The CDR3 has 14 residues. V dropped 4 bases and J dropped 6 bases, with 14 bases sitting between them. Germline loops: CDR1 SGHDT, CDR2 YYEEEE. CDR3 in DNA: TGTGCCAGCAGCCGGGGGTTAGGCGGTCAGCCCCAGCATTTT. It yields the protein CASSRGLGGQPQHF.

The chain links TRBV28 to TRBJ1-3, with D unresolved. The length of the CDR3 is 15 residues. V gave up 5 bases and J gave up 3 bases, with 14 bases separating them. The germline V gene encodes CDR1 MDHEN and CDR2 SYDVKM. As DNA, the CDR3 is TGTGCCAGCAGTCCTCAGGCAAAGCATGGAAACACCATATATTTT. It codes for CASSPQAKHGNTIYF.

This chain connects TRBV29-1 to TRBJ2-7, with D hard to call. This CDR3 comprises 12 residues. Germline CDR1 is SQVTM and CDR2 is ANQGSEA. V gave up 3 bases and J gave up 5 bases, with 11 bases separating them. CDR3 in amino acids: CSVDEEDDEQYF. The CDR3 nucleotides read TGCAGCGTTGATGAAGAGGACGACGAGCAGTACTTC.

The rearrangement links TRBV5-1 to TRBJ2-3; D possibly corresponds to TRBD2 (7 bases). CDR1 and CDR2 (germline): SGHRS, YFSETQ. The CDR3 consists of 15 residues. V was clipped by 3 bases and J by 1 base, with 12 bases between them. Written as DNA, the CDR3 is TGCGCCAGCAGCTCACGGGGGGCGGGCACAGATACGCAGTATTTT. It yields the protein CASSSRGAGTDTQYF. The full variable domain, in which reference TRBV5-1 and TRBJ2-3 provide the parts outside the CDR3, is KAGVTQTPRYLIKTRGQQVTLSCSPISGHRSVSWYQQTPGQGLQFLFEYFSETQRNKGNFPGRFSGRQFSNSRSEMNVSTLELGDSALYLCASSSRGAGTDTQYFGPGTRLTVL.

Only a few counts were recorded for this clone. J is TRBJ1-1 and V is TRBV7-3; D is ambiguous. Germline V gives CDR1 SGHTA, CDR2 FQGTGA. The CDR3 length is 13 residues. V lost 2 bases, J lost 3 bases, and 7 bases lay in between. CDR3 residues: CASSLVWDTEAFF. In nucleotides, the CDR3 is TGTGCCAGCAGCTTAGTTTGGGACACTGAAGCTTTCTTT. The whole variable domain, remainder taken from reference TRBV7-3 and TRBJ1-1, is GAGVSQTPSNKVTEKGKYVELRCDPISGHTALYWYRQSLGQGPEFLIYFQGTGAADDSGLPNDRFFAVRPEGSVSTLKIQRTERGDSAVYLCASSLVWDTEAFFGQGTRLTVV.

V and J are TRBV4-2 and TRBJ2-1; D call uncertain. Germline values: CDR1 LGHNA, CDR2 YNFKEQ. The CDR3 runs to 11 residues. V lost 1 base, J lost 9 bases, and 4 bases lay in between. As DNA, the CDR3 is TGTGCCAGCAGCCAAGGCGTTGAGCAGTTCTTC. Translating gives CASSQGVEQFF.

As concerns this clone: At one of its ends the junction is not consistent with the germline gene, which may arise from a read error. The genes are TRBV13 and TRBJ2-4; D may be TRBD1 (5 bases). This CDR3 region has 13 residues. Per the germline V gene, CDR1 is PRHDT and CDR2 is FYEKMQ (reference sequence). CDR3 nucleotides: TGTGCCAGCAGCTTAGGGGACAAAAGCATTCAGTACTTC. It specifies CASSLGDKSIQYF.

V gene TRBV19 combines with J gene TRBJ1-1; D is unresolved. CDR3 length equals 13 residues. Trimming took 7 bases from V and 0 from J, leaving 9 bases between them. Germline V gene data show CDR1 as LNHDA and CDR2 as SQIVND (reference sequence). CDR3: CASKRPMNTEAFF. DNA of the CDR3: TGTGCCAGTAAAAGGCCAATGAACACTGAAGCTTTCTTT.

The chain recombines TRBV15 with TRBJ2-3; TRBD2 matches at 14 bases. The germline V gene has CDR1 LNHNV and CDR2 YYDKDF (reference sequence). The CDR3 is 19 amino acids. V was clipped by 4 bases and J by 0 bases; unmatched bases: 9. This CDR3 is CATSTPLGLAGGSTDTQYF. The CDR3 nucleotides read TGTGCCACCAGCACGCCACTCGGACTAGCGGGAGGAAGCACAGATACGCAGTATTTT.

The chain joins TRBV4-2 to TRBJ2-5; 8 positions match TRBD1. In germline, CDR1 is LGHNA, CDR2 YNFKEQ. The CDR3 extends over 15 amino acids. V was clipped by 4 bases and J by 5 bases; unmatched bases: 9. CDR3 in amino acids: CASSPSQGAAETQYF. The CDR3 coding sequence is TGTGCCAGCAGCCCTTCCCAGGGGGCCGCGGAGACCCAGTACTTC.

Here the CDR3 reads CASSSQGLAGVERSNTGELFF. CDR3 bases: TGTGCCAGTAGTTCCCAGGGACTAGCGGGAGTAGAACGGTCGAACACCGGGGAGCTGTTTTTT. The gene calls are TRBV19 and TRBJ2-2, with TRBD2 matching 14 bases. V shed 5 bases, J shed 0 bases, and the junction held 14 bases outside the gene matches. Germline-derived CDR1 and CDR2 are LNHDA and SQIVND (reference sequence). This CDR3 spans 21 amino acids.

The rearrangement uses TRBV19 and TRBJ1-2; TRBD1 is a possible D gene (6 bases). Trimming pared 6 bases from V and 10 bases from J, leaving 24 bases between. The length of the CDR3 is 15 residues. Germline V gene lookup returns CDR1 LNHDA and CDR2 SQIVND (reference sequence). The CDR3 DNA is TGTGCCAGTAGCCGGGACACAGGAGGTTTAAGGTACTACACCTTC. This codes for CASSRDTGGLRYYTF.

The rearrangement joins TRBV12-5 to TRBJ1-2; TRBD1 matches 7 bases. Germline assignment: CDR1 LGHNT and CDR2 FRNRAP. The CDR3 extends over 12 amino acids. The V segment lost 6 bases and the J segment 8 bases; nucleotides outside the gene matches: 6. CDR3 bases: TGTGCTAGTGGCCCCCAGACAGGGGGCTACACCTTC. As protein: CASGPQTGGYTF.

This chain uses TRBV5-1 with TRBJ1-5; weak D call: TRBD1 (6 bases). The CDR3 runs 15 residues. Germline loops: CDR1 SGHRS, CDR2 YFSETQ. Between the trimmed V and J ends, which lost 0 bases and 5 bases, there was a span of 12 bases. CDR3 nucleotides: TGCGCCAGCAGCTTGGGATGGGGGGCGGATCAGCCCCAGCATTTT. It encodes CASSLGWGADQPQHF.

The rearrangement joins TRBV5-4 to TRBJ2-2; 7 bases agree with TRBD2. CDR3 length: 16 residues. The V gene's germline CDR1 is SGHNT and CDR2 YYREEE (reference sequence). Unmatched junction bases numbered 10, after V lost 2 bases and J lost 6 bases. Here the CDR3 DNA reads TGTGCCAGCAGCTTCTCTCCTCCTAGCGGCTCCGGGGAGCTGTTTTTT. This codes for CASSFSPPSGSGELFF. The full variable domain, rest sourced from reference TRBV5-4 and TRBJ2-2, is ETGVTQSPTHLIKTRGQQVTLRCSSQSGHNTVSWYQQALGQGPQFIFQYYREEENGRGNFPPRFSGLQFPNYSSELNVNALELDDSALYLCASSFSPPSGSGELFFGEGSRLTVL.

The rearrangement links TRBV10-3 to TRBJ2-1, with 8 bases identical to TRBD2. The J segment lost 4 bases and the V segment lost 0 bases, leaving 5 bases of the junction unmatched. The CDR3 runs to 16 residues. Germline-derived CDR1 and CDR2 are ENHRY and SYGVKD. CDR3: CAISESAAGAYNEQFF. The CDR3 region has the DNA TGTGCCATCAGTGAGTCTGCAGCGGGGGCTTACAATGAGCAGTTCTTC.

The chain couples TRBV7-2 to TRBJ2-3; D is perhaps TRBD1 (5 bases). V was trimmed by 7 bases and J by 2 bases, leaving 7 bases between them. Germline V gene sequence: CDR1 SGHTA, CDR2 FQGNSA. The length of the CDR3 is 12 residues. This CDR3 is CASIGDTDTQYF. DNA for the CDR3: TGTGCCAGCATAGGGGACACAGATACGCAGTATTTT.

The chain carries TRBV5-4 and TRBJ2-5; TRBD1 matches at 9 bases. Trimming cost V 1 base and J 4 bases; bases outside gene matches: 5. CDR1 is SGHNT and CDR2 is YYREEE in the germline V gene (reference sequence). The CDR3 contains 15 residues. The CDR3 here is CASSLTGQGRETQYF. The CDR3 DNA reads TGTGCCAGCAGCTTGACGGGACAGGGCCGAGAGACCCAGTACTTC.

This clone was seen a handful of times. The chain couples TRBV28 to TRBJ2-2; 11 nucleotides match TRBD2. Germline lookup yields CDR1 MDHEN and CDR2 SYDVKM. Trimming at V came to 4 bases and at J to 6 bases, leaving 4 bases not matched to a gene. The CDR3 loop spans 15 amino acids. The CDR3 reads CASSSPGLAAGELFF. The CDR3 region has the DNA TGTGCCAGCAGTTCCCCGGGACTAGCGGCCGGGGAGCTGTTTTTT.

The rearrangement links TRBV5-5 to TRBJ2-7, with D possibly being TRBD1 (6 bases). The CDR3 has 14 residues. Germline loops: CDR1 SGHKS, CDR2 YYEKEE (reference sequence). The V gene lost 7 bases and the J gene lost 3 bases, with 17 bases spanning the gap. CDR3 in DNA: TGTGCCAGCGGATACAGGGAATCAAGCTACGAGCAGTACTTC. It yields the protein CASGYRESSYEQYF.

The rearrangement uses TRBV5-1 and TRBJ2-3, with D unclear. V shed 3 bases and J shed 3 bases, with 11 bases lying between them. The length of the CDR3 is 14 residues. CDR1 is SGHRS, CDR2 YFSETQ, per germline. CDR3 residues: CASSSTGGTDTQYF. The CDR3 bases are TGCGCCAGCAGCTCGACCGGCGGAACAGATACGCAGTATTTT. The full variable domain, its missing parts supplied by reference TRBV5-1 and TRBJ2-3, is KAGVTQTPRYLIKTRGQQVTLSCSPISGHRSVSWYQQTPGQGLQFLFEYFSETQRNKGNFPGRFSGRQFSNSRSEMNVSTLELGDSALYLCASSSTGGTDTQYFGPGTRLTVL.